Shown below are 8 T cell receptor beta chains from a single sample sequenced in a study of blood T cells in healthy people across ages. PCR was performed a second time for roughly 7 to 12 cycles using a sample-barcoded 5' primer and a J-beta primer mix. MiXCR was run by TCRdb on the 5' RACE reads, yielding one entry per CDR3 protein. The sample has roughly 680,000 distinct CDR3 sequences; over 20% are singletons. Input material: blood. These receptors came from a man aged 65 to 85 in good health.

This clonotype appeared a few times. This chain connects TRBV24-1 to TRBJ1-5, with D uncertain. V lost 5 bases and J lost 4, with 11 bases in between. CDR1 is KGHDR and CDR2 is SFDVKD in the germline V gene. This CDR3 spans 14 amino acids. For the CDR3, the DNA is TGTGCCACCAGTGGGCCAGGAGTAAATCAGCCCCAGCATTTT. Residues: CATSGPGVNQPQHF.

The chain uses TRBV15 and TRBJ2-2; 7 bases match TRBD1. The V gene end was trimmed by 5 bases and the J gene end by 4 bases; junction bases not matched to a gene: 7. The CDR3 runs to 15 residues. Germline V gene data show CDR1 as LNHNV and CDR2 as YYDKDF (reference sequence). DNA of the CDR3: TGTGCCACCAGCCCTAACAGGGGAAGCACCGGGGAGCTGTTTTTT. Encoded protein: CATSPNRGSTGELFF.

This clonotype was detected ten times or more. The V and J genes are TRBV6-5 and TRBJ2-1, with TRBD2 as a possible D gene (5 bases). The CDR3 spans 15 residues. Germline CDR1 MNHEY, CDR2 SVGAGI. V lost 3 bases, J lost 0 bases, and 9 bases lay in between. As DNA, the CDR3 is TGTGCCAGCAGTTATAGCGTTAGCTCCTACAATGAGCAGTTCTTC. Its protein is CASSYSVSSYNEQFF.

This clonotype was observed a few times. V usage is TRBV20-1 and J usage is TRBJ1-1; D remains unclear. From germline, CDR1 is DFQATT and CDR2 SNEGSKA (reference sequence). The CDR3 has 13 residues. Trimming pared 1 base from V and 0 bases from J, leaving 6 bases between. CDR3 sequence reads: CSARGALNTEAFF. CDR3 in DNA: TGCAGTGCTAGAGGTGCGCTGAACACTGAAGCTTTCTTT.

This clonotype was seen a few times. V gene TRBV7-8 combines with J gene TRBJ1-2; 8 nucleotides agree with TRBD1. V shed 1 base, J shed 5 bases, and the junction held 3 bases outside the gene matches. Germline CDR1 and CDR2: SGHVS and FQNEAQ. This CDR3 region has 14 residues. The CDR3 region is CASSLGGQGYGYTF. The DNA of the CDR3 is TGTGCCAGCAGCTTAGGCGGACAGGGATATGGCTACACCTTC. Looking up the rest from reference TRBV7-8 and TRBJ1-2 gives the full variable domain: GAGVSQSPRYKVAKRGQDVALRCDPISGHVSLFWYQQALGQGPEFLTYFQNEAQLDKSGLPSDRFFAERPEGSVSTLKIQRTQQEDSAVYLCASSLGGQGYGYTFGSGTRLTVV.

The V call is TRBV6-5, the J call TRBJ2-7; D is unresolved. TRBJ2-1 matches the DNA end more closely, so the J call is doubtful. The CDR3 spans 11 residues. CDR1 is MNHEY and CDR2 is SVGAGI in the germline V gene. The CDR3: CASSYSDEQFF. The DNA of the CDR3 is TGTGCCAGCAGTTACTCAGATGAGCAGTTCTTC.

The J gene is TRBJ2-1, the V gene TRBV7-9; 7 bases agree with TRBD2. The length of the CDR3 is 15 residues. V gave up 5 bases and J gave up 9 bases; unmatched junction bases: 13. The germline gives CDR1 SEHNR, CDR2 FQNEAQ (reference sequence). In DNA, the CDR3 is TGTGCCAGCAGCCAAGCGGGACCTGATTTCGGTGAGCAGTTCTTC. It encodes CASSQAGPDFGEQFF. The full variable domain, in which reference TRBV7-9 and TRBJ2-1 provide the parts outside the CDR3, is DTGVSQNPRHKITKRGQNVTFRCDPISEHNRLYWYRQTLGQGPEFLTYFQNEAQLEKSRLLSDRFSAERPKGSFSTLEIQRTEQGDSAMYLCASSQAGPDFGEQFFGPGTRLTVL.

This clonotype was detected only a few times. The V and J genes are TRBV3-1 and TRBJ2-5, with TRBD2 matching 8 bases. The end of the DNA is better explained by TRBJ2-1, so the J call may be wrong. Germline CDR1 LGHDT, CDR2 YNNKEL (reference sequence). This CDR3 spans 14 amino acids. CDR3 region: CASSQDGRGNEQFF. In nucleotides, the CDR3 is TGTGCCAGCAGCCAAGACGGGAGGGGCAATGAGCAGTTCTTC.